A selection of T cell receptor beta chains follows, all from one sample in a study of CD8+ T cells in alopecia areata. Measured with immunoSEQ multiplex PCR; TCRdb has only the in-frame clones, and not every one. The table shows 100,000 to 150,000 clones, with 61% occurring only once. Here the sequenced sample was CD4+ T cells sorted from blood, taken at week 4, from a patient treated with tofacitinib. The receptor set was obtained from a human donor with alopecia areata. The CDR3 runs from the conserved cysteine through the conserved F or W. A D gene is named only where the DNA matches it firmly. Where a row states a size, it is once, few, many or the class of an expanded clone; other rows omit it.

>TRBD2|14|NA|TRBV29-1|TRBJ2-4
CSVERGRLAGIQYF
TGCAGCGTTGAAAGGGGAAGGCTAGCGGGAATTCAGTACTTC
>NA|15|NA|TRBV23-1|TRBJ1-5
CASSQEDSSRQPQHF
TGCGCCAGCAGTCAGGAGGACTCGTCCCGTCAGCCCCAGCATTTT
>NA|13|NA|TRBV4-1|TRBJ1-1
CASSQGTNTEAFF
TGCGCCAGCAGCCAAGGAACGAACACTGAAGCTTTCTTT
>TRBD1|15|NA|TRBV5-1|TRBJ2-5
CASSLGDRDRETQYF
TGCGCCAGCAGCTTGGGGGACCGGGACAGGGAGACCCAGTACTTC
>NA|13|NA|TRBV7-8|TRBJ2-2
CASSAANTGELFF
TGTGCCAGCAGCGCTGCGAACACCGGGGAGCTGTTTTTT
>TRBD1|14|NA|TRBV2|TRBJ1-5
CASSAGQGNQPQHF
TGTGCCAGCAGTGCGGGACAGGGCAATCAGCCCCAGCATTTT
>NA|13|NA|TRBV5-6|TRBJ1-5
CASSLDRNQPQHF
TGTGCCAGCAGCTTGGACCGCAATCAGCCCCAGCATTTT
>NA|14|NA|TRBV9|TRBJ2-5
CASSGLGWAETQYF
TGTGCCAGCAGCGGACTAGGGTGGGCGGAGACCCAGTACTTC
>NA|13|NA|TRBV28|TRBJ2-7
CASTPRADREQYF
TGTGCCAGCACCCCCCGGGCCGACCGCGAGCAGTACTTC
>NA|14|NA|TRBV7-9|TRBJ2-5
CASTAGPSQETQYF
TGTGCCAGCACCGCCGGACCCTCCCAAGAGACCCAGTACTTC
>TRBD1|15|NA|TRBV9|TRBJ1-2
CASSESGTGFYGYTF
TGTGCCAGCAGCGAGTCCGGGACAGGCTTCTATGGCTACACCTTC
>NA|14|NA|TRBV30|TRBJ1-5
CAWSKDYSNQPQHF
TGTGCCTGGAGTAAGGACTATAGCAATCAGCCCCAGCATTTT
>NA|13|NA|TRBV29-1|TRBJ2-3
CSVDERSTDTQYF
TGCAGCGTTGACGAGCGGTCCACAGATACGCAGTATTTT
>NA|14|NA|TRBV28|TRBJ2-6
CASSPRSGANVLTF
TGTGCCAGCAGTCCGCGCTCTGGGGCCAACGTCCTGACTTTC
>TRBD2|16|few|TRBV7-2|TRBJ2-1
CASSPRTSGGSYEQFF
TGTGCCAGCAGCCCCAGGACTAGCGGGGGGAGCTATGAGCAGTTCTTC
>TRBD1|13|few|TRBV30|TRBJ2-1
CAWAGTGDNEQFF
TGTGCCTGGGCCGGGACAGGGGACAATGAGCAGTTCTTC
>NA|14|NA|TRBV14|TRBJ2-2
CASSQDWNTGELFF
TGTGCCAGCAGCCAAGATTGGAACACCGGGGAGCTGTTTTTT
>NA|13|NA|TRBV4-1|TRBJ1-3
CASSTAGGNTIYF
TGCGCCAGCAGCACCGCCGGTGGAAACACCATATATTTT
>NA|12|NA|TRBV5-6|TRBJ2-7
CASSLGGYEQYF
TGTGCCAGCAGCTTGGGGGGGTACGAGCAGTACTTC
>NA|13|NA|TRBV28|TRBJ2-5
CASSQGRRETQYF
TGTGCCAGCAGTCAGGGAAGGCGGGAGACCCAGTACTTC
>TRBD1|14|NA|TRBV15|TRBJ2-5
CATSRRTGVETQYF
TGTGCCACCAGCAGAAGGACAGGAGTAGAGACCCAGTACTTC
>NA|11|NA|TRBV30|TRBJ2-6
CAWSVGNVLTF
TGTGCCTGGAGTGTAGGCAACGTCCTGACTTTC
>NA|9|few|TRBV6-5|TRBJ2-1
CATRSEQFF
TGTGCCACTCGGAGTGAGCAGTTCTTC
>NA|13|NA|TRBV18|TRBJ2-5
CASSPGDGETQYF
TGTGCCAGCTCACCAGGGGATGGGGAGACCCAGTACTTC
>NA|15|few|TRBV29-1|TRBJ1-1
CSFGTLGPMNTEAFF
TGCAGCTTCGGGACTCTCGGCCCCATGAACACTGAAGCTTTCTTT
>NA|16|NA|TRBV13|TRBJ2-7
CASSSTGIYRPYEQYF
TGTGCCAGCAGCTCAACGGGTATCTATAGGCCCTACGAGCAGTACTTC
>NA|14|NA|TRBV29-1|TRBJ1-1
CSVVREGLNTEAFF
TGCAGCGTTGTCAGGGAGGGCCTGAACACTGAAGCTTTCTTT
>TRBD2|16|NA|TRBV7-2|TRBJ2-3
CASSSRLAGPTDTQYF
TGTGCCAGCAGCTCCCGACTAGCGGGGCCGACAGATACGCAGTATTTT
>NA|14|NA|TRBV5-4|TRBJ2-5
CASSLVSDQETQYF
TGTGCCAGCAGCTTGGTGTCGGACCAAGAGACCCAGTACTTC
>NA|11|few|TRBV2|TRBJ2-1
CASSEVNEQFF
TGTGCCAGCAGTGAGGTCAATGAGCAGTTCTTC
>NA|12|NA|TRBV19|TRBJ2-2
CATNRGGGELFF
TGTGCCACCAATAGGGGAGGCGGGGAGCTGTTTTTT